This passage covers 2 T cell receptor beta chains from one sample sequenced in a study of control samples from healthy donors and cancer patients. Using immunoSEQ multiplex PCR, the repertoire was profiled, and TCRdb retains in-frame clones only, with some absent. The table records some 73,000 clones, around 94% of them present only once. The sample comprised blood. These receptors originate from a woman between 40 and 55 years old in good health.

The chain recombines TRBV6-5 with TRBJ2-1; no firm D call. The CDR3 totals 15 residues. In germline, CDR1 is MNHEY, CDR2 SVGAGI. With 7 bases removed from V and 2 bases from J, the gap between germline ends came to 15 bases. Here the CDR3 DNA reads TGTGCCAGCACCCCTACTACTGGTACCTACAATGAGCAGTTCTTC. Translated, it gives CASTPTTGTYNEQFF.

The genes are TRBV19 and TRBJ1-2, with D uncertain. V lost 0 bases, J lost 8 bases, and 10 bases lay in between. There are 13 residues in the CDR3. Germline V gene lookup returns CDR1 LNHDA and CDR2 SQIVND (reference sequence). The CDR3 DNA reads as TGTGCCAGTAGTATAGAAGGACTGGGGGGCTACACCTTC. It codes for CASSIEGLGGYTF.